Below are 26 T cell receptor beta chains sequenced from a single sample in a study of T cell repertoires in cytomegalovirus infection. TCRdb independently ran MiXCR on the reads; one entry per CDR3 protein. The data hold approximately 490,000 distinct CDR3 sequences, with around 11% observed a single time. The sequencing sample was made of PBMCs. The receptors originated from a human donor in good health (CMV status not recorded). Some clones in this sample may be carry-over from other donors' samples.

This clonotype was counted many times. The rearrangement joins TRBV12-3 or TRBV12-4 to TRBJ1-4, with no clear D. V was pared by 7 bases and J by 0 bases, with 12 bases between. This CDR3 has 15 residues. CDR3 region: CASTFSWATNEKLFF. The CDR3 DNA follows: TGTGCCAGCACTTTTTCTTGGGCAACTAATGAAAAACTGTTTTTT.

This clonotype was seen at least ten times. The chain is built from TRBV7-6 and TRBJ2-3, with 8 bases lining up with TRBD2. Germline V gene lookup returns CDR1 SGHVS and CDR2 FNYEAQ. Trimming removed 5 bases from V and 0 bases from J; junction bases left unmatched: 13. This CDR3 contains 18 residues. The CDR3 region has the DNA TGTGCCAGCAGCCCCCCGTACCGGAGCGGGGGAAGCACAGATACGCAGTATTTT. This codes for CASSPPYRSGGSTDTQYF.

This clonotype was observed at least ten times. This rearrangement joins TRBV11-2 to TRBJ1-1; the match to TRBD1 covers 9 bases. V lost 5 bases to trimming and J lost 4 bases; unmatched junction nucleotides: 5. The CDR3 runs 14 residues. Germline-derived CDR1 and CDR2 are SGHAT and FQNNGV. CDR3 loop: CASSPGQGTTEAFF. DNA of the CDR3: TGTGCCAGCAGCCCCGGACAGGGGACCACTGAAGCTTTCTTT.

The chain combines TRBV20-1 with TRBJ2-7, with 8 bases identical to TRBD1. Germline trimming cut 1 base from V and 4 bases from J; bases unmatched to any gene: 6. This CDR3 contains 14 residues. The V gene's germline CDR1 is DFQATT and CDR2 SNEGSKA (reference sequence). CDR3 protein: CSARVDREYYEQYF. DNA of the CDR3: TGCAGTGCTAGAGTGGACAGGGAGTATTACGAGCAGTACTTC.

Many counts were recorded for this clonotype. V is TRBV7-9 and J is TRBJ2-1, with D uncertain. V dropped 1 base and J dropped 3 bases, with 13 bases sitting between them. Per the germline V gene, CDR1 is SEHNR and CDR2 is FQNEAQ (reference sequence). CDR3 length equals 16 residues. For the CDR3, the DNA is TGTGCCAGCAGCTTAGGGTCGGCGACTGGCTACAATGAGCAGTTCTTC. This gives the protein CASSLGSATGYNEQFF.

This clonotype was seen ten or more times. The V call is TRBV28, the J call TRBJ2-4; D not resolved. In germline, CDR1 is MDHEN, CDR2 SYDVKM. CDR3 length equals 13 residues. Trimming pared 6 bases from V and 8 bases from J, leaving 14 bases between. CDR3 sequence reads: CASSPTYRDIQYF. The DNA for the CDR3 is TGTGCCAGCAGCCCCACCTATAGGGACATTCAGTACTTC.

This clonotype was detected only a few times. The chain has TRBV3-1 and TRBJ2-3; 7 nucleotides match TRBD2. CDR3 size: 16 residues. Germline V lookup: CDR1 LGHDT, CDR2 YNNKEL (reference sequence). V was pared by 4 bases and J by 2 bases, with 9 bases of the junction left unmatched. CDR3 sequence: CASSPLSGGNTDTQYF. The CDR3 bases are TGTGCCAGCAGCCCCCTGTCGGGAGGAAACACAGATACGCAGTATTTT.

The CDR3 nucleotides are TGTGCCATCAGTGAGTCGGCGGGGGGCTTGACAGATACGCAGTATTTT. It encodes CAISESAGGLTDTQYF. This chain joins TRBV10-3 and TRBJ2-3, with 8 bases aligning to TRBD2. Germline values: CDR1 ENHRY, CDR2 SYGVKD. CDR3 length: 16 residues. V shed 0 bases, J shed 3 bases, and the junction held 5 bases outside the gene matches.

This clonotype showed up many times. The chain links TRBV18 to TRBJ1-1; D is unclear. The CDR3 covers 15 residues. V lost 3 bases to trimming and J lost 0 bases, with 11 bases between them. Germline loops: CDR1 KGHSH, CDR2 LQKENI. Here the CDR3 DNA reads TGTGCCAGCTCACCGGTACAGACCATGAACACTGAAGCTTTCTTT. This codes for CASSPVQTMNTEAFF.

Many counts were recorded for this clonotype. This sequence joins TRBV2 and TRBJ1-1; D not resolved. CDR1 SNHLY and CDR2 FYNNEI come from the germline V gene. This CDR3 has 12 residues. The V and J ends lost 4 bases and 10 bases respectively, with 13 bases between them. CDR3 nucleotide sequence: TGTGCCAGCAGTGGTAGTACAAGTGGAGCTTTCTTT. This translates into CASSGSTSGAFF.

This clonotype was counted many times. V is TRBV4-2 and J is TRBJ2-3; D may be TRBD2 (5 bases). The CDR3 loop spans 13 amino acids. The V gene lost 3 bases and the J gene lost 4 bases, with 8 bases spanning the gap. In germline, CDR1 is LGHNA, CDR2 YNFKEQ. The CDR3 region has the DNA TGTGCCAGCAGCCACGAACTAGCAGATACGCAGTATTTT. Protein product: CASSHELADTQYF.

This clonotype was seen many times. The CDR3 DNA sequence: TGTGCCAGCAGTTACGGACAGGGGAATCAGCCCCAGCATTTT. Encoded protein: CASSYGQGNQPQHF. The chain joins TRBV6-5 to TRBJ1-5; TRBD1 matches at 9 bases. This CDR3 contains 14 residues. V lost 2 bases and J lost 4; bases outside the gene matches: 0. Germline V lookup: CDR1 MNHEY, CDR2 SVGAGI.

This clonotype was recorded a few times. This chain uses TRBV20-1 with TRBJ1-1; D unresolved. The V end lost 1 base, the J end lost 3 bases, and 9 bases lay between the germline ends. The germline CDR1 and CDR2 sequences are DFQATT and SNEGSKA (reference sequence). The CDR3 loop spans 13 amino acids. The CDR3 DNA reads as TGCAGTGCTAGAGCCGGAGGAGACACTGAAGCTTTCTTT. Translated: CSARAGGDTEAFF.

This clonotype appeared a few times. This chain connects TRBV20-1 to TRBJ1-6, with a tentative D call TRBD1 (5 bases). The V end was cut by 0 bases, the J end by 7 bases, with 16 bases between. Germline values: CDR1 DFQATT, CDR2 SNEGSKA (reference sequence). CDR3 size: 16 residues. The CDR3 spells CSARDQGAAENSPLHF. The CDR3 DNA is TGCAGTGCTAGAGATCAGGGCGCGGCAGAGAATTCACCCCTCCACTTT.

This clonotype was seen ten or more times. The gene calls are TRBV7-6 and TRBJ2-1; no definite D call. The germline gives CDR1 SGHVS, CDR2 FNYEAQ. This CDR3 spans 15 amino acids. V lost 5 bases to trimming and J lost 6 bases, with 17 bases between them. CDR3 loop: CASSRGTTYGNEQFF. CDR3 nucleotide sequence: TGTGCCAGCAGCAGAGGCACGACTTATGGCAATGAGCAGTTCTTC.

This clonotype appeared a few times. This sequence joins TRBV20-1 and TRBJ2-1, with 9 bases that match TRBD1. CDR1 is DFQATT, CDR2 SNEGSKA, per germline (reference sequence). V lost 6 bases to trimming and J lost 4 bases; unmatched junction nucleotides: 7. The CDR3 consists of 14 residues. DNA of the CDR3: TGCAGTGCGCTGCCGGGACAGGGATACAATGAGCAGTTCTTC. The encoded protein is CSALPGQGYNEQFF.

The chain couples TRBV27 to TRBJ2-7; 11 bases match TRBD2. The CDR3 is 15 residues long. The V segment lost 3 bases and the J segment 4 bases; nucleotides outside the gene matches: 5. Germline loops: CDR1 MNHEY, CDR2 SMNVEV (reference sequence). The CDR3 region is CASSLGTSGIYEQYF. CDR3 bases: TGTGCCAGCAGTTTGGGGACTAGCGGAATATACGAGCAGTACTTC.

The genes are TRBV27 and TRBJ1-2; D is uncertain. The CDR3 extends over 13 amino acids. From germline, CDR1 is MNHEY and CDR2 SMNVEV (reference sequence). V lost 2 bases and J lost 8, with 12 bases in between. The CDR3 region has the DNA TGTGCCAGCAGTTTAGGGTTTGGGAGCGGCTACACCTTC. Its translation: CASSLGFGSGYTF.

This clonotype was detected ten times or more. V and J are TRBV5-6 and TRBJ2-1, with TRBD2 matching 9 bases. The CDR3 sequence is 15 residues long. V shed 6 bases and J 3 bases; nucleotides not matched to a gene: 7. The germline gives CDR1 SGHDT, CDR2 YYEEEE. The CDR3 DNA is TGTGCCAGCACGGGGATAGCGGGAGACTACAATGAGCAGTTCTTC. Translating it yields CASTGIAGDYNEQFF. Looking up the rest from reference TRBV5-6 and TRBJ2-1 gives the full variable domain: DAGVTQSPTHLIKTRGQQVTLRCSPKSGHDTVSWYQQALGQGPQFIFQYYEEEERQRGNFPDRFSGHQFPNYSSELNVNALLLGDSALYLCASTGIAGDYNEQFFGPGTRLTVL.

This clonotype has at least ten counts. The gene calls are TRBV12-3 or TRBV12-4 and TRBJ2-3; D is possibly TRBD1 or TRBD2 (6 bases each). The length of the CDR3 is 16 residues. Trimming pared 1 base from V and 3 bases from J, leaving 14 bases between. The CDR3 reads CASSLEGGTMTDTQYF. The CDR3 bases are TGTGCCAGCAGTTTAGAGGGCGGGACAATGACAGATACGCAGTATTTT.

This clonotype was counted at least ten times. V usage is TRBV24-1 and J usage is TRBJ2-1; D call uncertain. The CDR3 totals 17 residues. Germline V gene data show CDR1 as KGHDR and CDR2 as SFDVKD. Trimming took 3 bases from V and 5 from J, leaving 19 bases between them. The CDR3 DNA sequence: TGTGCCACCAGTGATCCGGCAGGAACAACAAATCACAATGAGCAGTTCTTC. This sequence encodes CATSDPAGTTNHNEQFF.

This clonotype was seen only a few times. The chain links TRBV5-1 to TRBJ2-2, with no clear D. Germline CDR1 and CDR2: SGHRS and YFSETQ. CDR3 length: 13 amino acids. V was pared by 4 bases and J by 2 bases, with 6 bases between. CDR3 DNA sequence: TGCGCCAGCAGCGACTTTAACACCGGGGAGCTGTTTTTT. Encoded protein: CASSDFNTGELFF.

The V gene is TRBV28, the J gene TRBJ1-4; D may be TRBD1 (5 bases). With 5 bases removed from V and 2 bases from J, the gap between germline ends came to 15 bases. Germline assignment: CDR1 MDHEN and CDR2 SYDVKM. CDR3 size: 16 residues. The CDR3: CASSTGADPTNEKLFF. The CDR3 coding sequence is TGTGCCAGCAGTACAGGTGCTGACCCTACTAATGAAAAACTGTTTTTT.

This clonotype was seen more than once but under ten times. This chain uses TRBV6-1 with TRBJ2-1; tentatively, D is TRBD2 (6 bases). CDR3 length: 15 residues. The V gene lost 6 bases and the J gene lost 7 bases, with 19 bases spanning the gap. CDR1 is MNHNS and CDR2 is SASEGT in the germline V gene. The CDR3 sequence: CASRTGTFEGNEQFF. CDR3 coding DNA: TGTGCCAGCAGAACCGGGACTTTTGAAGGGAATGAGCAGTTCTTC.

A word on this clonotype: A much larger clone lies a single base off, so this may be a read error. This CDR3 is missing its conserved last phenylalanine or tryptophan, likely due to a read error. The J gene is TRBJ2-1, the V gene TRBV6-6; maybe TRBD2 (6 bases). Germline values: CDR1 MNHNY, CDR2 SVGAGI (reference sequence). V lost 6 bases and J lost 6, with 15 bases in between. The CDR3 is 14 amino acids. The CDR3, as DNA: TGTGCCAGCAGGTCTGGACTACCCTCCAATGAGCAGTTCTCC. This encodes CASRSGLPSNEQFS.

The rearrangement joins TRBV28 to TRBJ2-1; D is ambiguous. Trimming cost V 3 bases and J 0 bases, with 6 bases left between them. CDR1 MDHEN and CDR2 SYDVKM come from the germline V gene. The CDR3 totals 14 residues. CDR3 sequence: CASSLISSYNEQFF. In DNA form, the CDR3 reads TGTGCCAGCAGTTTGATCAGCTCCTACAATGAGCAGTTCTTC.